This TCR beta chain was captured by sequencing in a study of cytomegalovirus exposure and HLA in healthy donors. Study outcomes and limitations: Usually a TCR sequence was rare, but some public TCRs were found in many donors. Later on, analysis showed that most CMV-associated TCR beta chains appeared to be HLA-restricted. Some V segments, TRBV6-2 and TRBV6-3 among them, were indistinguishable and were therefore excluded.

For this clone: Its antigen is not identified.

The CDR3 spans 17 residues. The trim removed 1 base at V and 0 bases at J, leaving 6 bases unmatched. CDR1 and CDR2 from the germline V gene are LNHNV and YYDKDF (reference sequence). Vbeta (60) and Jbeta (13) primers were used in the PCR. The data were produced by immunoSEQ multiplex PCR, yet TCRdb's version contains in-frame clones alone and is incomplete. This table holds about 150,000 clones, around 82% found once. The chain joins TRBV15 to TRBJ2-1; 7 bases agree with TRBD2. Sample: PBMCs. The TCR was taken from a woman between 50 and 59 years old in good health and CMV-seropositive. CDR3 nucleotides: TGTGCCACCAGCAGAGTTGAGGGACTAACCTCCTACAATGAGCAGTTCTTC. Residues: CATSRVEGLTSYNEQFF.